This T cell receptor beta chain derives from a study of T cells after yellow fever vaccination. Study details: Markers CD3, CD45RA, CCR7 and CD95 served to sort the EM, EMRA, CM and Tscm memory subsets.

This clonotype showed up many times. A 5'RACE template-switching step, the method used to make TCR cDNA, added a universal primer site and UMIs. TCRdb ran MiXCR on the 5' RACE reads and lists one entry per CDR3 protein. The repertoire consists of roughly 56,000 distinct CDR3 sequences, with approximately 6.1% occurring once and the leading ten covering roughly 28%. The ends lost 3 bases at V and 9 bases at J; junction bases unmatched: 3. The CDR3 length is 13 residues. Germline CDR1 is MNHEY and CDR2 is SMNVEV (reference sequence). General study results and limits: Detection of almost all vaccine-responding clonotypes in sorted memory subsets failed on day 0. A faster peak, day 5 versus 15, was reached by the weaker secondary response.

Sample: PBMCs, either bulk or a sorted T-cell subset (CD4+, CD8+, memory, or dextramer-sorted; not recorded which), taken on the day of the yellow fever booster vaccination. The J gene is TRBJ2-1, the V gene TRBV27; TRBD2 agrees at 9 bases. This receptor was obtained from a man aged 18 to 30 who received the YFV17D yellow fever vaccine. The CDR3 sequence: CASSFRAGGEQFF. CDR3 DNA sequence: TGTGCCAGCAGTTTCCGAGCGGGGGGTGAGCAGTTCTTC.